Shown below are 17 T cell receptor beta chains from a single sample sequenced in a study of OX40 agonist ivuxolimab in advanced cancers. This table comes from immunoSEQ multiplex PCR, and its TCRdb copy is limited to in-frame clones, with some not included. Of 60,000 to 70,000 clones in the sample, 87% were seen once. The sequenced sample was CD4+ or CD8+ T cells sorted from blood, obtained in a trial of the OX40 agonist ivuxolimab. Receptors were obtained from an adult with an advanced solid tumor such as melanoma, head and neck, liver or kidney cancer.

With respect to this clone: No conserved phenylalanine or tryptophan ends this CDR3, so it is likely a read error. No DNA is shown, since the ends of the CDR3 on it are uncertain; the CDR3 is the one TCRdb lists. The V gene is TRBV5-3, the J gene TRBJ1-4; TRBD1 is the table's D call and was not checked against the DNA. TRBV5-3 is an open reading frame whose function is uncertain. From its first to its last residue, the CDR3 has 10 amino acids. The CDR3: CARRSGQGAL.

The chain combines TRBV11-3 with TRBJ1-3; D unresolved. This CDR3 region has 13 residues. V was trimmed by 0 bases and J by 5 bases, leaving 5 bases between them. Germline loops: CDR1 SGHNT, CDR2 YENEEA. The CDR3 DNA follows: TGTGCCAGCAGCTTAGAACGGCGAAACACCATATATTTT. This encodes CASSLERRNTIYF.

This clone was seen once. V is TRBV2 and J is TRBJ2-5; 7 bases align to TRBD1. Trimming took 2 bases from V and 4 from J; bases not matched to a gene: 13. The CDR3 contains 17 residues. Germline CDR1 reads SNHLY; CDR2 reads FYNNEI. CDR3 coding DNA: TGTGCCAGCAGTGAACCGATCGGGAATAGGGGGCCAGAGACCCAGTACTTC. As protein: CASSEPIGNRGPETQYF. The full variable domain, its missing parts supplied by reference TRBV2 and TRBJ2-5, is EPEVTQTPSHQVTQMGQEVILRCVPISNHLYFYWYRQILGQKVEFLVSFYNNEISEKSEIFDDQFSVERPDGSNFTLKIRSTKLEDSAMYFCASSEPIGNRGPETQYFGPGTRLLVL.

The chain has TRBV7-9 and TRBJ1-6; D remains unclear. The CDR3 spans 15 residues. CDR1 is SEHNR and CDR2 is FQNEAQ in the germline V gene (reference sequence). V dropped 7 bases and J dropped 10 bases, with 20 bases sitting between them. CDR3 loop: CASTRGRAGLSPLHF. For the CDR3, the DNA is TGTGCCAGCACCCGAGGGAGGGCGGGTTTATCACCCCTCCACTTT. The whole variable domain, filled in from reference TRBV7-9 and TRBJ1-6, reads DTGVSQNPRHKITKRGQNVTFRCDPISEHNRLYWYRQTLGQGPEFLTYFQNEAQLEKSRLLSDRFSAERPKGSFSTLEIQRTEQGDSAMYLCASTRGRAGLSPLHFGNGTRLTVT.

The chain is built from TRBV7-3 and TRBJ1-1, with D hard to call. V lost 3 bases and J 2 bases, leaving 10 bases between the germline ends. CDR1 is SGHTA, CDR2 FQGTGA, per germline. CDR3 length equals 14 residues. The DNA for the CDR3 is TGTGCCAGCAGCTTGGCGGGAGTCAACACTGAAGCTTTCTTT. Translating gives CASSLAGVNTEAFF. The variable domain in full, completed from reference TRBV7-3 and TRBJ1-1, reads GAGVSQTPSNKVTEKGKYVELRCDPISGHTALYWYRQSLGQGPEFLIYFQGTGAADDSGLPNDRFFAVRPEGSVSTLKIQRTERGDSAVYLCASSLAGVNTEAFFGQGTRLTVV.

The chain uses TRBV30 and TRBJ1-1; D remains ambiguous. This CDR3 comprises 11 residues. Germline loops: CDR1 GTSNPN, CDR2 SVGIG (reference sequence). V lost 2 bases and J 0 bases, leaving 1 base between the germline ends. CDR3 DNA: TGTGCCTGGAGTTTGAACACTGAAGCTTTCTTT. Its protein product is CAWSLNTEAFF.

This clone came up once. The chain has TRBV20-1 and TRBJ2-3, with D possibly TRBD2 on 5 matching bases. This CDR3 comprises 11 residues. In germline, CDR1 is DFQATT, CDR2 SNEGSKA (reference sequence). V was cut by 6 bases and J by 5 bases, with 9 bases left in between. The CDR3 nucleotides are TGCAGTGCAACCAGCGGAGATACGCAGTATTTT. Its protein product is CSATSGDTQYF.

J is TRBJ2-3 and V is TRBV7-2; 9 bases fit TRBD2. Looked up from germline, CDR1 is SGHTA and CDR2 is FQGNSA. The CDR3 covers 17 residues. J was trimmed by 1 base and V by 1 base; bases with no gene match: 6. This chain's CDR3 is CASSLDAGGAGTDTQYF. The CDR3 bases are TGTGCCAGCAGCTTAGACGCGGGGGGGGCCGGCACAGATACGCAGTATTTT.

The CDR3 region has the DNA TGTGCCAGCAGCACCGCGGGCAGTCAGCCCGGGCCCCAGCATTTT. It translates to CASSTAGSQPGPQHF. The V and J genes are TRBV6-6 and TRBJ1-5, with no clear D. The germline V gene encodes CDR1 MNHNY and CDR2 SVGAGI (reference sequence). V lost 6 bases, J lost 9 bases, and 21 bases lay in between. The CDR3 extends over 15 amino acids.

The chain employs TRBV6-1 and TRBJ2-1; 12 bases are shared with TRBD1. The germline V gene encodes CDR1 MNHNS and CDR2 SASEGT. The CDR3 extends over 15 amino acids. The J segment lost 8 bases and the V segment lost 8 bases, leaving 10 bases of the junction unmatched. The CDR3 DNA sequence: TGTGCCAGCGGTGGGACAGGGGGCGCGTACGATGAGCAGTTCTTC. Translating it yields CASGGTGGAYDEQFF.

CDR3 sequence (DNA): TGTGCCAGCAGCTTACAGGGGGTCAATCAGCCCCAGCATTTT. It encodes CASSLQGVNQPQHF. The chain links TRBV5-6 to TRBJ1-5, with TRBD1 matching over 8 bases. This CDR3 contains 14 residues. The germline V gene has CDR1 SGHDT and CDR2 YYEEEE. V lost 2 bases to trimming and J lost 3 bases; unmatched junction nucleotides: 1.

The chain couples TRBV9 to TRBJ2-7; 8 bases agree with TRBD2. Per germline, CDR1 SGDLS and CDR2 YYNGEE. Losses at the gene ends were 4 bases for V and 7 bases for J; bases not matched to a gene: 13. This CDR3 has 15 residues. The CDR3 sequence: CASSPQRGHSREQYF. The CDR3 DNA reads TGTGCCAGCAGCCCCCAGCGGGGGCACTCTAGGGAGCAGTACTTC.

The CDR3 region is CASSQTGSSYEQYF. CDR3 in DNA: TGTGCCAGCAGCCAGACAGGGTCCTCCTACGAGCAGTACTTC. This chain links TRBV7-2 with TRBJ2-7; 7 nucleotides align to TRBD1. CDR3 length equals 14 residues. The V and J ends lost 5 bases and 0 bases, in that order; junction bases with no gene match: 4. The germline V gene has CDR1 SGHTA and CDR2 FQGNSA.

CDR3 nucleotides: TGTGCCAGTAGCAGACAGGGGGCAGGGGATGAAAAACTGTTTTTT. Residues: CASSRQGAGDEKLFF. The chain couples TRBV19 to TRBJ1-4; TRBD1 matches at 10 bases. This CDR3 is 15 amino acids long. J gave up 6 bases and V 6 bases, and 7 bases lay outside the gene matches. CDR1 is LNHDA and CDR2 is SQIVND in the germline V gene (reference sequence).

This chain connects TRBV28 to TRBJ2-5; 10 nucleotides match TRBD2. The assigned J gene may be wrong: the sequence end matches TRBJ2-7 better. This CDR3 spans 14 amino acids. The germline V gene encodes CDR1 MDHEN and CDR2 SYDVKM. CDR3 in amino acids: CASRTSGTVGEQYF. The CDR3 DNA follows: TGTGCCAGCAGAACTAGCGGGACAGTGGGCGAGCAGTACTTC.

The chain links TRBV23-1 to TRBJ2-5; D is perhaps TRBD1 (7 bases). TRBV23-1 is noted as an ORF with a role that remains uncertain. Between the trimmed V and J ends, which lost 3 bases and 5 bases, there was a span of 19 bases. The CDR3 runs 16 residues. CDR3 amino acids: CASSQLDRRDPETQYF. The CDR3, as DNA: TGCGCCAGCAGTCAGTTGGACAGGAGGGATCCCGAGACCCAGTACTTC.

The rearrangement joins TRBV10-3 to TRBJ2-1, with D perhaps matching TRBD1 (6 bases). V was trimmed by 4 bases and J by 4 bases, leaving 23 bases between them. CDR3 length: 18 amino acids. CDR1 ENHRY and CDR2 SYGVKD come from the germline V gene. CDR3 amino acids: CAISGVPGHSAGYNEQFF. The CDR3 DNA is TGTGCCATCAGTGGGGTCCCGGGACATTCGGCGGGTTACAATGAGCAGTTCTTC.